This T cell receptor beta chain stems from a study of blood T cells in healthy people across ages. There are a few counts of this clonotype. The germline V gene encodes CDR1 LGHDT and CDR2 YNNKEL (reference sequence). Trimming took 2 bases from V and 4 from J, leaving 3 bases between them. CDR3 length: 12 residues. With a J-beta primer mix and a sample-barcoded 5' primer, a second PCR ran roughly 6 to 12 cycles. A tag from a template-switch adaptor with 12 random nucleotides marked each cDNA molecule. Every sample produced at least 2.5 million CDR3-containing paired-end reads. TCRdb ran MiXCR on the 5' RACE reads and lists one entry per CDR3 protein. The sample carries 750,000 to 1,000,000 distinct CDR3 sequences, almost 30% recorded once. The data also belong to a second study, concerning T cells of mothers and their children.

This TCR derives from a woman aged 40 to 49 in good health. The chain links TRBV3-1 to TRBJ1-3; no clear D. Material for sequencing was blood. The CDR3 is CASSQSGNTIYF. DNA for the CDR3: TGTGCCAGCAGCCAATCCGGAAACACCATATATTTT.